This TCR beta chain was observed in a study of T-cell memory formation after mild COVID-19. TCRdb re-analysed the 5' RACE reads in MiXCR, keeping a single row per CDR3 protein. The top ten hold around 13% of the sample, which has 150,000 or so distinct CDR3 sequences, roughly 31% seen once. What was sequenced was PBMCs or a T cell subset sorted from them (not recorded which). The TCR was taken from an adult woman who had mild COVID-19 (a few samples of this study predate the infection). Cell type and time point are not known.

This CDR3 reads CSVSPALGPGGYTF. For the CDR3, the DNA is TGCAGCGTTTCCCCGGCACTGGGCCCGGGGGGCTACACCTTC. The chain links TRBV29-1 to TRBJ1-2, with no clear D. Trimming stripped 5 bases from V and 8 bases from J, with 21 bases between. This CDR3 region has 14 residues. In germline, CDR1 is SQVTM, CDR2 ANQGSEA. The complete variable domain, with remaining parts taken from reference TRBV29-1 and TRBJ1-2, reads SAVISQKPSRDICQRGTSLTIQCQVDSQVTMMFWYRQQPGQSLTLIATANQGSEATYESGFVIDKFPISRPNLTFSTLTVSNMSPEDSSIYLCSVSPALGPGGYTFGSGTRLTVV.